In this sample, the clone carrying this TCR beta chain turned up a few times. What it recognizes is unknown. V lost 5 bases and J 6 bases, leaving 12 bases between the germline ends. Looked up from germline, CDR1 is SEHNR and CDR2 is FQNEAQ (reference sequence). CDR3 size: 13 residues. This sample was taken from a study of T-cell memory formation after mild COVID-19. Whole-study findings and limits: The finding that pre-infection memory included some responding clones suggested that cross-reactive memory joined.

Amplification by 5'RACE using constant-segment primers produced TCR alpha and TCR beta cDNA libraries that carried sample barcodes and UMIs. TCRdb passed the 5' RACE reads through MiXCR, listing each CDR3 protein once. The sample shows roughly 480,000 distinct CDR3 sequences, around a quarter of them seen only once. The gene calls are TRBV7-9 and TRBJ2-3; D is unresolved. Material: PBMCs or a T cell subset sorted from them (not recorded which). The TCR sequence derives from an adult woman who had mild COVID-19 (a few samples of this study predate the infection). Cell type and time point are not known. The CDR3 DNA is TGTGCCAGCAGCCCCAGACTTGTGGATACGCAGTATTTT. Amino acids: CASSPRLVDTQYF.